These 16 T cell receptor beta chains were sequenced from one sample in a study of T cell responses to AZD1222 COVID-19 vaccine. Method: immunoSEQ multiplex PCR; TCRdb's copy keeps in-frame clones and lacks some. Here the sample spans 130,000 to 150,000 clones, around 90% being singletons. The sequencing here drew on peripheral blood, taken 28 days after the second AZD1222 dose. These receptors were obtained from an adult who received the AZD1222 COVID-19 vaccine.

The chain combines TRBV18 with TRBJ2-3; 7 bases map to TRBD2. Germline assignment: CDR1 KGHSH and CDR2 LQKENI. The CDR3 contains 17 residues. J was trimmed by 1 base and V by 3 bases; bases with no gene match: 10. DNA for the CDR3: TGTGCCAGCTCACCCGCTAAAGCGGGATGGGGCACAGATACGCAGTATTTT. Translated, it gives CASSPAKAGWGTDTQYF.

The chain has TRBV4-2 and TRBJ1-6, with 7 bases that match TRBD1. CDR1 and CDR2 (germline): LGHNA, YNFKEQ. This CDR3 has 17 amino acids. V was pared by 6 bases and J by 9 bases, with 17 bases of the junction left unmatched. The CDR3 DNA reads TGTGCCAGCAGGGGACTGGGGACAGATAGTCTTCGTTCACCCCTCCACTTT. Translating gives CASRGLGTDSLRSPLHF.

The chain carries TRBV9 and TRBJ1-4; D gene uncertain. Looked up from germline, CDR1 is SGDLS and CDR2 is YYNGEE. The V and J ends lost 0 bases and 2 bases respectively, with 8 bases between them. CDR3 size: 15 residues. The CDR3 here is CASSVAAFTNEKLFF. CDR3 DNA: TGTGCCAGCAGCGTAGCGGCCTTTACTAATGAAAAACTGTTTTTT. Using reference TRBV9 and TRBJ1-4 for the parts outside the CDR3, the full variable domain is DSGVTQTPKHLITATGQRVTLRCSPRSGDLSVYWYQQSLDQGLQFLIQYYNGEERAKGNILERFSAQQFPDLHSELNLSSLELGDSALYFCASSVAAFTNEKLFFGSGTQLSVL.

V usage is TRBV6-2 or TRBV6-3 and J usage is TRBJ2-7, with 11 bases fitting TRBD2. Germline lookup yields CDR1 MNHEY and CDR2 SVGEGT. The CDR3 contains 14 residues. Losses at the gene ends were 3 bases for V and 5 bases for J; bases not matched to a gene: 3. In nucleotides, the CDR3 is TGTGCCAGCAGTTATAGCGGGAGGGCGGACGAGCAGTACTTC. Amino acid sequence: CASSYSGRADEQYF.

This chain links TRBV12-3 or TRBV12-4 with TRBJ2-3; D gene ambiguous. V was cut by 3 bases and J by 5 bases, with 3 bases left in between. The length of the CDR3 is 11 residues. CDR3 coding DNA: TGTGCCAGCAGTTTGATAGATACGCAGTATTTT. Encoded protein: CASSLIDTQYF.

CDR3 loop: CASSITPSARDLFRGYTF. CDR3 DNA: TGTGCCAGTAGTATCACGCCCAGCGCCAGGGACCTGTTTCGTGGCTACACCTTC. This chain uses TRBV19 with TRBJ1-2, with D possibly TRBD1 on 5 matching bases. Germline values: CDR1 LNHDA, CDR2 SQIVND (reference sequence). V lost 3 bases to trimming and J lost 7 bases, with 27 bases between them. There are 18 residues in the CDR3.

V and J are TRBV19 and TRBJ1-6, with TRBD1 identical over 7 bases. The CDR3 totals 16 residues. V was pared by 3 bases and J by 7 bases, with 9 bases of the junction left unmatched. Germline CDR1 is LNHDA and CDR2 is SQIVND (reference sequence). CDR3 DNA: TGTGCCAGTAGTATCGGGGCCGGGACAGAGAATTCACCCCTCCACTTT. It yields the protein CASSIGAGTENSPLHF.

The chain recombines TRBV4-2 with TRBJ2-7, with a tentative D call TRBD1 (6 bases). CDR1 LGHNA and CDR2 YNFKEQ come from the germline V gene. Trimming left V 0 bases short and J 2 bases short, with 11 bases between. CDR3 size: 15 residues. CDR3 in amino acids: CASSQDRQETYEQYF. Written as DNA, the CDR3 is TGTGCCAGCAGCCAAGATCGACAGGAAACCTACGAGCAGTACTTC.

The CDR3 spells CASRSASAGGKTQYF. The CDR3 DNA reads TGTGCCAGCCGGTCCGCTAGCGCGGGCGGGAAGACCCAGTACTTC. The chain combines TRBV28 with TRBJ2-5; a weak D match, TRBD2 (6 bases). Germline CDR1 and CDR2: MDHEN and SYDVKM. V was pared by 8 bases and J by 6 bases, with 22 bases between. The CDR3 spans 15 residues. The full variable domain, rest sourced from reference TRBV28 and TRBJ2-5, is DVKVTQSSRYLVKRTGEKVFLECVQDMDHENMFWYRQDPGLGLRLIYFSYDVKMKEKGDIPEGYSVSREKKERFSLILESASTNQTSMYLCASRSASAGGKTQYFGPGTRLLVL.

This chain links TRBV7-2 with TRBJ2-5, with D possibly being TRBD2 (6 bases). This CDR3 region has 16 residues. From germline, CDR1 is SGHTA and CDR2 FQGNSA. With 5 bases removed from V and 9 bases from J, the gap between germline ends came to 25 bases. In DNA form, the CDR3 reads TGTGCCAGCAGCCGCGCCGGGACTGTCAAATGGTCTGCCCAGTACTTC. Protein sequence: CASSRAGTVKWSAQYF.

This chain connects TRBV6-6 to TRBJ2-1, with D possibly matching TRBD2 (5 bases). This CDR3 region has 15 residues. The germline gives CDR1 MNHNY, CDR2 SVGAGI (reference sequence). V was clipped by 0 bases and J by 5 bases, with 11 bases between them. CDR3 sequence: CASSYSGLQHNEQFF. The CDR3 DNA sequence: TGTGCCAGCAGTTACTCCGGACTGCAACACAATGAGCAGTTCTTC.

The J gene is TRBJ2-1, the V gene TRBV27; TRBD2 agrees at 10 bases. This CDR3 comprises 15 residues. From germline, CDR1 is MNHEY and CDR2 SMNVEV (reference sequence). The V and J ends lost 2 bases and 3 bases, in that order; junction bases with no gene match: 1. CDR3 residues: CASSLGTSVYNEQFF. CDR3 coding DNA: TGTGCCAGCAGTTTAGGGACTAGCGTCTACAATGAGCAGTTCTTC.

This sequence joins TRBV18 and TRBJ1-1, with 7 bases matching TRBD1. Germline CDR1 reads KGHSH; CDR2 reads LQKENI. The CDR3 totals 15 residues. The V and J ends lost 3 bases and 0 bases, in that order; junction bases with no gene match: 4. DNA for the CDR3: TGTGCCAGCTCACCGAGAGGGGGCGTGAACACTGAAGCTTTCTTT. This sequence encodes CASSPRGGVNTEAFF.

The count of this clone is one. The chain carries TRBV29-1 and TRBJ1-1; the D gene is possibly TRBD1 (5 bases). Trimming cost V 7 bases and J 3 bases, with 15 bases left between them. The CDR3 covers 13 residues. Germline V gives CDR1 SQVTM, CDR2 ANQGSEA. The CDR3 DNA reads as TGCAGCGGACAGACCGGAGGGGACACTGAAGCTTTCTTT. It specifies CSGQTGGDTEAFF.

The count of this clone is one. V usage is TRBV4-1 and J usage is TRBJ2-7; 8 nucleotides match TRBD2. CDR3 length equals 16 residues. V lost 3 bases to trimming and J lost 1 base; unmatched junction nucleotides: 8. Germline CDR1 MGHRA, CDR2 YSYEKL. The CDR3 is CASSHSPREGSYEQYF. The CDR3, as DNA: TGCGCCAGCAGCCACTCCCCACGGGAGGGATCCTACGAGCAGTACTTC.

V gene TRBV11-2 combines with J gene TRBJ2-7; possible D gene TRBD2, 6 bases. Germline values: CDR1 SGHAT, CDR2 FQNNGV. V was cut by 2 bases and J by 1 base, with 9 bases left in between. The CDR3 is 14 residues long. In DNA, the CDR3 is TGTGCCAGCAGCTTATATCGGGGGTCCTACGAGCAGTACTTC. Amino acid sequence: CASSLYRGSYEQYF. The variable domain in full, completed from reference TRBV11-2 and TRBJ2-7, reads EAGVAQSPRYKIIEKRQSVAFWCNPISGHATLYWYQQILGQGPKLLIQFQNNGVVDDSQLPKDRFSAERLKGVDSTLKIQPAKLEDSAVYLCASSLYRGSYEQYFGPGTRLTVT.